This TCR beta chain was recorded in a study of OX40 agonist ivuxolimab in advanced cancers. Study at large: Ivuxolimab is a fully human IgG2 antibody that activates OX40 (CD134). Partial responses were recorded for three patients, including one with hepatocellular carcinoma and two with cutaneous melanoma.

Clones were read by immunoSEQ multiplex PCR, and TCRdb kept only the in-frame ones, dropping some. The table records tens of thousands of clones, about 85% of them present only once. Study-wide results and limits: CD8+ T cells averaged more expanded clones than CD4+. Among the lowest levels of clonal expansion were found in partial responders at 0.1-3.0 mg/kg.

In regard to this clone: Its antigen is currently unknown.

The sample was CD4+ or CD8+ T cells sorted from blood, taken in a trial of the OX40 agonist ivuxolimab. The clonotype comes from an adult with an advanced solid tumor such as melanoma, head and neck, liver or kidney cancer.

CDR3 loop: CASRAESSYNEQFF. Here the CDR3 DNA reads TGCGCCAGCAGAGCGGAGAGCTCCTACAATGAGCAGTTCTTC. This rearrangement joins TRBV5-1 to TRBJ2-1, with D possibly being TRBD2 (5 bases). V dropped 5 bases and J dropped 0 bases, with 9 bases sitting between them. This CDR3 spans 14 amino acids. The germline V gene encodes CDR1 SGHRS and CDR2 YFSETQ.